The 17 T cell receptor beta chains below come from one sample, sequenced in a study of T cell clonality in common variable immunodeficiency. Notes on the study in general: Reportedly, TCR beta sequences from common variable immunodeficiency showed fewer deletions and N-nucleotide insertions.

Their target antigens are unknown. Method: immunoSEQ multiplex PCR; TCRdb's copy keeps in-frame clones and lacks some. The sample shows about 33,000 clones, none of them appearing just once. Sequencing was done on a sample of peripheral blood mononuclear cells. These receptors were collected from a human donor with common variable immunodeficiency.

Remarks on this clone: From the germline J gene comes the end of the CDR3, since the read stops 3 residues before it. V and J are TRBV11-1 and TRBJ1-1, with D possibly matching TRBD1 (5 bases). Germline lookup yields CDR1 SGHAT and CDR2 FQDESV (reference sequence). V was clipped by 6 bases and J by 4 bases, with 15 bases between them. The CDR3 spans 14 residues. The CDR3 DNA, read in part, is TGTGCCAGCAGGAGGGGCTTAGGGAGCACTGAA. Protein: CASRRGLGSTE. The entire CDR3 protein reads CASRRGLGSTEAFF.

With respect to this clone: The read ends 3 residues early relative to the CDR3; the germline J gene fills the gap. The chain has TRBV7-9 and TRBJ2-5; possibly TRBD2 for D (5 bases). The CDR3 has 14 amino acids. With 5 bases removed from V and 2 bases from J, the gap between germline ends came to 12 bases. Germline values: CDR1 SEHNR, CDR2 FQNEAQ (reference sequence). The sequenced CDR3 bases are TGTGCCAGCAGCCCAACTACGGGGCAAGAGACC. Translating gives CASSPTTGQET. The full CDR3 protein reads CASSPTTGQETQYF.

This clone was seen at least ten times. With the read ending 3 residues before the CDR3 end, the germline J gene is used to fill in that end. V usage is TRBV30 and J usage is TRBJ1-6; D is ambiguous. From germline, CDR1 is GTSNPN and CDR2 SVGIG (reference sequence). This CDR3 is built from 15 residues. The V gene lost 2 bases and the J gene lost 5 bases, with 13 bases spanning the gap. CDR3 DNA (partial): TGTGCCTGGAGTCCGCCGCAGAGGGATAATTCACCC. It specifies CAWSPPQRDNSP. The CDR3 reads in full as CAWSPPQRDNSPLHF.

As concerns this clone: The read stops 3 residues short of the end of the CDR3; the missing end is completed from the germline J gene. The genes are TRBV7-3 and TRBJ2-5; 8 bases agree with TRBD2. The CDR3 length is 15 residues. The germline V gene encodes CDR1 SGHTA and CDR2 FQGTGA. The trim removed 5 bases at V and 4 bases at J, leaving 9 bases unmatched. The CDR3 spells CASSAVRGGRETQYF. The covered CDR3 bases are TGTGCCAGCAGCGCAGTCCGGGGGGGCCGAGAGACC.

This clone was picked up many times. Coverage ceases 3 residues before the CDR3 finishes, and the germline J gene fills in the end. The chain is built from TRBV4-1 and TRBJ1-1; 7 positions match TRBD1. This CDR3 spans 14 amino acids. CDR1 and CDR2 from the germline V gene are MGHRA and YSYEKL. The chain's CDR3 is CASSQTDDRDRAFF. Incomplete CDR3 DNA: TGCGCCAGCAGCCAAACGGACGACCGGGACAGA.

This clone was seen a handful of times. The CDR3 sequence: CASSLRQGYLGYTF. CDR3 DNA (partial): TGTGCCAGCAGCCTCCGACAGGGGTATTTGGGC. The V and J genes are TRBV11-2 and TRBJ1-2, with 8 bases matching TRBD1. The CDR3 end falls 3 residues outside the read, so it is completed with the germline J gene. Per germline, CDR1 SGHAT and CDR2 FQNNGV. The CDR3 has 14 residues.

This clone came up many times. The read stops 3 residues short of the end of the CDR3; the missing end is completed from the germline J gene. The rearrangement uses TRBV7-2 and TRBJ2-7, with D unclear. This CDR3 is 15 amino acids long. The germline V and J ends were trimmed by 4 bases and 0 bases, with 13 bases remaining between them. Germline V gives CDR1 SGHTA, CDR2 FQGNSA. CDR3 sequence: CASSSGRLRSYEQYF. CDR3 DNA, as far as it was read: TGTGCCAGCAGCTCAGGCAGGCTGCGCTCCTACGAG.

About this clone itself: The read ends 3 residues early relative to the CDR3; the germline J gene fills the gap. This sequence joins TRBV20-1 and TRBJ2-5; 9 positions agree with TRBD2. Trimming took 6 bases from V and 3 from J; bases not matched to a gene: 8. Germline CDR1 and CDR2: DFQATT and SNEGSKA (reference sequence). The CDR3 is 14 amino acids. The CDR3: CSAELAGRKETQYF. The DNA read from the CDR3 is TGCAGTGCCGAGCTAGCGGGGAGAAAAGAGACC.

The table lists this clone with a few counts. The read finishes 3 residues shy of the CDR3 end, and the germline J gene is used to complete it. V and J are TRBV7-2 and TRBJ2-1; 7 bases are shared with TRBD1. Trimming at V came to 4 bases and at J to 4 bases, leaving 7 bases not matched to a gene. Germline CDR1 and CDR2: SGHTA and FQGNSA. This CDR3 contains 15 residues. CDR3 bases read: TGTGCCAGCAGCTCGCCGGGACAGTTATACAATGAG. This translates into CASSSPGQLYNE. The whole CDR3 sequence is CASSSPGQLYNEQFF.

In its sample, this clone was seen a few times. Sequencing ends 3 residues short of the CDR3 end; the germline J gene provides the rest. This chain connects TRBV7-2 to TRBJ1-1; D is uncertain. V was clipped by 7 bases and J by 6 bases, with 18 bases between them. Looked up from germline, CDR1 is SGHTA and CDR2 is FQGNSA. The CDR3 runs 14 residues. CDR3 protein: CASTPPTNSAEAFF. Incomplete CDR3 DNA: TGTGCCAGCACCCCTCCAACCAACTCGGCTGAA.

This clone has ten or more counts. The read stops 3 residues short of the end of the CDR3; the missing end is completed from the germline J gene. The gene calls are TRBV20-1 and TRBJ1-4; a weak D match, TRBD1 (5 bases). V lost 3 bases and J lost 2, with 10 bases in between. This CDR3 is built from 14 residues. In germline, CDR1 is DFQATT, CDR2 SNEGSKA (reference sequence). CDR3 sequence: CSARQGATNEKLFF. The CDR3 bases that were read are TGCAGTGCTAGGCAGGGTGCTACTAATGAAAAA.

In its sample, this clone was seen many times. The CDR3 end is not reached by the read, which stops 3 residues before it; the germline J gene fills it in. This chain joins TRBV6-2 or TRBV6-3 and TRBJ1-4; D call uncertain. This CDR3 has 15 residues. With 7 bases removed from V and 4 bases from J, the gap between germline ends came to 16 bases. Per germline, CDR1 MNHEY and CDR2 SVGEGT. This CDR3 is CASKGSGSGNEKLFF. The CDR3 DNA, read in part, is TGTGCCAGCAAGGGATCGGGGAGCGGTAATGAAAAA.

This clone was seen a few times. The read gets to within 3 residues of the CDR3 end, and the germline J gene fills in the rest. This chain joins TRBV7-9 and TRBJ2-1; tentative D call: TRBD2 (6 bases). The CDR3 has 15 residues. Germline assignment: CDR1 SEHNR and CDR2 FQNEAQ (reference sequence). V shed 3 bases and J shed 2 bases, with 11 bases lying between them. CDR3 sequence: CASSFPSATYNEQFF. The CDR3 bases that were read are TGTGCCAGCAGCTTTCCTAGCGCTACCTACAATGAG.

As for this clone: The CDR3 extends 3 residues past the end of the read, so its final part is completed from the germline J gene. The chain carries TRBV7-9 and TRBJ1-3; 7 nucleotides match TRBD1. The junction had 5 bases not matched to a gene; V was cut back by 4 bases and J by 2 bases. Germline V gives CDR1 SEHNR, CDR2 FQNEAQ (reference sequence). This CDR3 spans 15 amino acids. CDR3 DNA, as far as it was read: TGTGCCAGCAGCTCCTCGACAGGGACTGGAAACACC. It specifies CASSSSTGTGNT. The complete CDR3 protein is CASSSSTGTGNTIYF.

This clone was counted a few times. The DNA ends 3 residues before the CDR3 does, and the rest of the CDR3 is filled in from the germline J gene. V is TRBV19 and J is TRBJ2-7; possibly TRBD1 for D (6 bases). V was pared by 5 bases and J by 4 bases, with 18 bases between. Germline CDR1 LNHDA, CDR2 SQIVND (reference sequence). This CDR3 has 15 amino acids. The CDR3 reads CASSPRGRTLYEQYF. The covered CDR3 bases are TGTGCCAGTAGTCCCAGGGGTAGGACTTTATACGAG.

This clone has at least ten counts. The CDR3 is cut off 3 residues early in the read; its end comes from the germline J gene. V gene TRBV28 combines with J gene TRBJ1-3; 8 bases align to TRBD1. Germline CDR1 is MDHEN and CDR2 is SYDVKM. This CDR3 is 15 amino acids long. Trimming took 5 bases from V and 7 from J; bases not matched to a gene: 10. Partial CDR3 DNA: TGTGCCAGCAGTCCCTCGGACAGGGCAGGGAACACC. It yields the protein CASSPSDRAGNT. The CDR3, in full, reads CASSPSDRAGNTIYF.

As regards this clone: The read gets to within 3 residues of the CDR3 end, and the germline J gene fills in the rest. V is TRBV7-2 and J is TRBJ2-7; 8 bases align to TRBD1. Looked up from germline, CDR1 is SGHTA and CDR2 is FQGNSA. The V and J ends lost 5 bases and 1 base, in that order; junction bases with no gene match: 4. The CDR3 extends over 14 amino acids. Partial CDR3 DNA: TGTGCCAGCAGCGACAGGGGCCTTTCCTACGAG. This codes for CASSDRGLSYE. The full CDR3 reads CASSDRGLSYEQYF.